The clone carrying this T cell receptor beta chain showed up many times. For TCR beta, libraries came from iRepertoire HTBI primers and Arm-PCR of CDR3 regions. TCRdb analysed the multiplex PCR reads with MiXCR anew, one entry per CDR3 protein. The sample lists a few hundred thousand distinct CDR3 sequences; around 15% were seen once. These data originate in a study of regulatory T cells in long-lasting Graves disease. Time point indicated: newly diagnosed GD, antithyroid drugs for less than 3 months. The TCR library was prepared using RNA isolated from PBMCs. The same specimen was also included in a second study, on T cells in Graves' hyperthyroidism and ophthalmopathy.

Specimen: peripheral blood mononuclear cells (PBMCs), collected at new diagnosis, from a patient treated with antithyroid drugs. The TCR comes from a woman aged 18-29 years with Graves disease.

CDR3 sequence: CASSPHLGGQGSNEKLFF. The DNA for the CDR3 is TGTGCCAGCAGCCCTCACCTGGGGGGACAGGGAAGTAATGAAAAACTGTTTTTT. The chain carries TRBV11-2 and TRBJ1-4, with 9 bases lining up with TRBD1. The J segment lost 4 bases and the V segment lost 5 bases, leaving 14 bases of the junction unmatched. The CDR3 totals 18 residues. Per germline, CDR1 SGHAT and CDR2 FQNNGV.